This T cell receptor beta chain was documented in a study of CD8+ T cells in alopecia areata. Study details: The study gave tofacitinib for 6 to 18 months, then 6 months off drug. Points from the study as a whole: For patients receiving tofacitinib, scalp clonality and expanded CD8+ clones among the top 100 significantly decreased. While tofacitinib was given, many expanded lesional clones persisted in scalp and blood.

In each case, RNA was isolated and then reverse transcribed into cDNA as the sequencing template. Measured with immunoSEQ multiplex PCR; TCRdb has only the in-frame clones, and not every one. The sample has approximately 210,000 clones, less than 50% seen once; the top ten hold around 2.8%. Stated treatment: oral pan-JAK inhibitor, 5-10 mg twice daily. Patients with alopecia areata provided lesional scalp punch biopsies as well as peripheral blood. The germline V gene encodes CDR1 MDHEN and CDR2 SYDVKM. V was trimmed by 3 bases and J by 6 bases, leaving 18 bases between them. The CDR3 spans 15 residues. Points on this clone: The target antigen is unknown.

The sequence derives from a human donor with alopecia areata. The chain couples TRBV28 to TRBJ2-7; the D gene is possibly TRBD2 (5 bases). The starting material was CD4+ T cells sorted from blood, obtained at approximately week 36, from a patient treated with tofacitinib. The DNA for the CDR3 is TGTGCCAGCAGTTTTCTCGGTCGGGGTCTGGGCGAGCAGTACTTC. Encoded protein: CASSFLGRGLGEQYF. The whole variable domain, remainder taken from reference TRBV28 and TRBJ2-7, is DVKVTQSSRYLVKRTGEKVFLECVQDMDHENMFWYRQDPGLGLRLIYFSYDVKMKEKGDIPEGYSVSREKKERFSLILESASTNQTSMYLCASSFLGRGLGEQYFGPGTRLTVT.